The rows below give T cell receptor beta chains drawn from one sample of a study of T cells after yellow fever vaccination. TCRdb recomputed calls from the 5' RACE reads with MiXCR, one row per CDR3 protein. The sample yields some 390,000 distinct CDR3 sequences, 6.2% seen once. Specimen: PBMCs, collected 5 days after the yellow fever booster vaccination. Source of these receptors: a man aged 25-45 years who received the YFV17D yellow fever vaccine. The CDR3 runs from the conserved cysteine through the conserved F or W. A D gene is named only where the DNA matches it firmly. Clone size is given for some rows only: seen once, a few or many times, or a class if the clone is expanded.

TRBV18	.	TRBJ1-1	few	TGTGCCAGCCCCCGGCATTTGAACACTGAAGCTTTCTTT	CASPRHLNTEAFF
TRBV27	.	TRBJ1-1	few	TGTGCCAGCAGTCGTGACGGGAACACTGAAGCTTTCTTT	CASSRDGNTEAFF
TRBV5-1	.	TRBJ1-1	.	TGCGCCAGCAGCTTGGTCGGCCTAGGCGCTGAAGCTTTCTTT	CASSLVGLGAEAFF
TRBV29-1	.	TRBJ2-7	many	TGCAGCGTTATCCCGTCGGTCTACGAGCAGTACTTC	CSVIPSVYEQYF
TRBV12-3/TRBV12-4	TRBD1	TRBJ2-1	few	TGTGCCAGCAGCCAATGGACAGGGGGTATCAATGAGCAGTTCTTC	CASSQWTGGINEQFF
TRBV29-1	.	TRBJ2-2	.	TGCAGCGTTGAAATAGCGGTTAACACCGGGGAGCTGTTTTTT	CSVEIAVNTGELFF
TRBV7-8	TRBD1	TRBJ2-3	many	TGTGCCAGCAACCCGACAGGGGTTAGCACAGATACGCAGTATTTT	CASNPTGVSTDTQYF
TRBV5-1	.	TRBJ2-5	many	TGCGCCAGCAGCTTGGATGTTAGCGCGGAGACCCAGTACTTC	CASSLDVSAETQYF
TRBV6-1	TRBD2	TRBJ2-3	.	TGTGCCAGCAGTGATCGCTTCTCTAGCGGGTCCACAGATACGCAGTATTTT	CASSDRFSSGSTDTQYF
TRBV5-4	.	TRBJ2-1	few	TGTGCCAGCAGTCCCCTTTTGGGTGAGCAGTTCTTC	CASSPLLGEQFF